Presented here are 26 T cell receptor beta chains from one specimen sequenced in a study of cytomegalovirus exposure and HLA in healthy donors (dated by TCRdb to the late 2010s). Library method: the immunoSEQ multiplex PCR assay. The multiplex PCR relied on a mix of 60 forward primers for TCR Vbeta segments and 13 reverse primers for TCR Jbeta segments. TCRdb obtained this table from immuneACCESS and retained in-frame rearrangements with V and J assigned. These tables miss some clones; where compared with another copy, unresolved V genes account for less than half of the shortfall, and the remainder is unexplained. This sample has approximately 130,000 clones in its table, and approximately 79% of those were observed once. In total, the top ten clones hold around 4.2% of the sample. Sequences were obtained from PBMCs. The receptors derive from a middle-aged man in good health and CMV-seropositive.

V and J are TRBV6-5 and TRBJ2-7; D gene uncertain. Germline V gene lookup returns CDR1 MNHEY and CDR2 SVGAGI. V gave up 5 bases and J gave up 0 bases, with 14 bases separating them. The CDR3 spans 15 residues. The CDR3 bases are TGTGCCAGCAGTCCCACCGTACACCACTCCTACGAGCAGTACTTC. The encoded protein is CASSPTVHHSYEQYF.

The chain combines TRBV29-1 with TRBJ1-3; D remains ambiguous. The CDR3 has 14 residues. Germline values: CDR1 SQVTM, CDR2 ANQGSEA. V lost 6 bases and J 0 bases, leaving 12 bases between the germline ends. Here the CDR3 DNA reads TGCAGCGTGAGGGTTCCAAGCTCTGGAAACACCATATATTTT. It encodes CSVRVPSSGNTIYF.

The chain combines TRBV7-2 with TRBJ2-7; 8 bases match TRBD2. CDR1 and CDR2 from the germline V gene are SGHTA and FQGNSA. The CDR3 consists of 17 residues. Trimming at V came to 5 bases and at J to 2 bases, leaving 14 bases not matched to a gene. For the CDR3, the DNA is TGTGCCAGCAGCCCACTAGATTTAGCGGGACTGACCTACGAGCAGTACTTC. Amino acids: CASSPLDLAGLTYEQYF.

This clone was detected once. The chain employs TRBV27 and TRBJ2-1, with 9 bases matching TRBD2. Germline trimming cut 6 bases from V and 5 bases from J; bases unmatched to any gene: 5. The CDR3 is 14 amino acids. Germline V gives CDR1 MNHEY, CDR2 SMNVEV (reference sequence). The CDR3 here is CASSPSGTNNEQFF. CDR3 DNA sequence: TGTGCCAGCAGCCCTAGCGGGACGAACAATGAGCAGTTCTTC.

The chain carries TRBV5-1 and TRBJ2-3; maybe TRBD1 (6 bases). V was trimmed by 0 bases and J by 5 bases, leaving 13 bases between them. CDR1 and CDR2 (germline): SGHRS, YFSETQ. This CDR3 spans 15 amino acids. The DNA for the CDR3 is TGCGCCAGCAGCTTGGCCGGGACAAAGGAAGATACGCAGTATTTT. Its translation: CASSLAGTKEDTQYF.

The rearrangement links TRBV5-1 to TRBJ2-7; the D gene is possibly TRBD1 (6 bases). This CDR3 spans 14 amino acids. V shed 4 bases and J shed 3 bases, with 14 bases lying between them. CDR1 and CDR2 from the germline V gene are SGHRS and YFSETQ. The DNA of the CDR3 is TGCGCCAGCAGCAAAGACAGGAACCTCTACGAGCAGTACTTC. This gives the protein CASSKDRNLYEQYF.

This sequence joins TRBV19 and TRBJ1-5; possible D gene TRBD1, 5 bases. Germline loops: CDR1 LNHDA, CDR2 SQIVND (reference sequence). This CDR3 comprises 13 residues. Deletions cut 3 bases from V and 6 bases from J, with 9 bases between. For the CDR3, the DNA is TGTGCCAGTAGTATTGGGGCCCGTCAGCCCCAGCATTTT. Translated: CASSIGARQPQHF.

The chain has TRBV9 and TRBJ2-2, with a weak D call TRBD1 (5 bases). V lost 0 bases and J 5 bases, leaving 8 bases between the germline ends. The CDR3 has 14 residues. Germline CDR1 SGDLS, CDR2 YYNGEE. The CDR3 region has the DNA TGTGCCAGCAGCGTAGGGACAAGTACCGGGGAGCTGTTTTTT. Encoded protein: CASSVGTSTGELFF.

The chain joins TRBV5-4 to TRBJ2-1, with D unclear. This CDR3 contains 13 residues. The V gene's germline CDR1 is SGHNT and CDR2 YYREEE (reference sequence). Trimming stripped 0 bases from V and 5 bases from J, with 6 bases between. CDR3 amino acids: CASSLDRHNEQFF. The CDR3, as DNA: TGTGCCAGCAGCTTGGATCGTCACAATGAGCAGTTCTTC.

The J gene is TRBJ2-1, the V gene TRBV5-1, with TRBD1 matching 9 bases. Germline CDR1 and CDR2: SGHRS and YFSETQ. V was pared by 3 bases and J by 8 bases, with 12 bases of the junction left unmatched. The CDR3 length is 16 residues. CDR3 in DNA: TGCGCCAGCAGCTATTATGGGGGACAGGGTCGGGATGAGCAGTTCTTC. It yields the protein CASSYYGGQGRDEQFF.

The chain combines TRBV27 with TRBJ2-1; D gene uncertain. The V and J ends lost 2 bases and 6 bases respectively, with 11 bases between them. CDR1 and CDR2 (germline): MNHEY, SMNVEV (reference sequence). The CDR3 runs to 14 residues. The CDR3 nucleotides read TGTGCCAGCAGTTTAAGAGAAAACGGCAATGAGCAGTTCTTC. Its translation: CASSLRENGNEQFF.

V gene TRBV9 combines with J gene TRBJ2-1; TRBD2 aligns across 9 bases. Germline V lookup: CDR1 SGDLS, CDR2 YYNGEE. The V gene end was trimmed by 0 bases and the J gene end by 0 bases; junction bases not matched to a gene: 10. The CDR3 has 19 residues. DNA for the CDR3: TGTGCCAGCAGCGTAGAGAGGGGGGTAGCGGGAGTCTCCTACAATGAGCAGTTCTTC. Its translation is CASSVERGVAGVSYNEQFF.

The CDR3 region is CASSSSGGAKLSYNEQFF. CDR3 nucleotide sequence: TGTGCCAGTAGTAGTAGCGGGGGAGCGAAACTTTCCTACAATGAGCAGTTCTTC. V usage is TRBV19 and J usage is TRBJ2-1, with TRBD2 matching over 9 bases. Germline lookup yields CDR1 LNHDA and CDR2 SQIVND (reference sequence). V trimming: 4 bases; J trimming: 1 base; junction bases outside the gene matches: 11. The CDR3 is made up of 18 amino acids. Drawing the rest from reference TRBV19 and TRBJ2-1, the complete variable domain is DGGITQSPKYLFRKEGQNVTLSCEQNLNHDAMYWYRQDPGQGLRLIYYSQIVNDFQKGDIAEGYSVSREKKESFPLTVTSAQKNPTAFYLCASSSSGGAKLSYNEQFFGPGTRLTVL.

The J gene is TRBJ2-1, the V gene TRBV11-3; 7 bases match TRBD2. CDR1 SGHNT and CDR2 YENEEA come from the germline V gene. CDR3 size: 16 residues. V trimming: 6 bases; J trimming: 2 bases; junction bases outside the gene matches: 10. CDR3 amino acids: CASRLRRERTYNEQFF. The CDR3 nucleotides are TGTGCCAGCAGACTCCGGCGGGAGAGGACCTACAATGAGCAGTTCTTC.

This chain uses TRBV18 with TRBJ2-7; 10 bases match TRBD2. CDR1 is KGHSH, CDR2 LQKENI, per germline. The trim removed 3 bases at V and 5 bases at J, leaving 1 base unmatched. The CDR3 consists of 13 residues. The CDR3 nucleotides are TGTGCCAGCTCACCTGGACTAGCGGACGAGCAGTACTTC. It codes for CASSPGLADEQYF.

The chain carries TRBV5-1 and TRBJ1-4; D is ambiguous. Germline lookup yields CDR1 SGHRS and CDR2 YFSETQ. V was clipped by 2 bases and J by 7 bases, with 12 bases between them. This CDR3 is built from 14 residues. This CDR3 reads CASSFSGEGEKLFF. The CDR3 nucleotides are TGCGCCAGCAGCTTCTCCGGGGAAGGTGAAAAACTGTTTTTT.

The CDR3 protein is CASSRPPQGKPDEQYF. CDR3 DNA: TGCGCCAGCAGTCGACCGCCCCAGGGGAAACCCGACGAGCAGTACTTC. The chain employs TRBV23-1 and TRBJ2-7; maybe TRBD1 (6 bases). TRBV23-1 is an ORF; its function is uncertain. CDR3 length equals 16 residues. The V end lost 4 bases, the J end lost 5 bases, and 21 bases lay between the germline ends.

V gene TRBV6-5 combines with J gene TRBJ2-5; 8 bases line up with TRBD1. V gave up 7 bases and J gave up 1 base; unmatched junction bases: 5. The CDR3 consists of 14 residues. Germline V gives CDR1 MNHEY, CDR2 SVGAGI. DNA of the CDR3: TGTGCCAGCACTATTGACAGGGGCCAAGAGACCCAGTACTTC. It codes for CASTIDRGQETQYF.

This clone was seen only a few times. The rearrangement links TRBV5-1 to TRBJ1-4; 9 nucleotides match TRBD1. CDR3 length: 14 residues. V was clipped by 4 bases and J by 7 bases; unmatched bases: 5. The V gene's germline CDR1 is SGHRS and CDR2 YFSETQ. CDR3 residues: CASSQKTGGEKLFF. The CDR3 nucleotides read TGCGCCAGCAGCCAAAAGACAGGGGGTGAAAAACTGTTTTTT.

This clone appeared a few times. The CDR3 here is CASSLSGGYGYTF. The CDR3 coding sequence is TGTGCCAGCAGCTTATCAGGAGGTTATGGCTACACCTTC. The V and J genes are TRBV7-2 and TRBJ1-2; D is ambiguous. The CDR3 sequence is 13 residues long. CDR1 and CDR2 from the germline V gene are SGHTA and FQGNSA. Trimming removed 2 bases from V and 5 bases from J, with 9 bases in between.

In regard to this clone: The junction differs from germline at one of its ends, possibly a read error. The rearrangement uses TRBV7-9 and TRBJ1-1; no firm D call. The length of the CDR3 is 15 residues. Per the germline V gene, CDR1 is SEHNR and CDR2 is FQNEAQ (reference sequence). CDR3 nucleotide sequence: TGTGCCAGCAGTTTAGGCACTCAATCGAACACTGAAGCTTTCTTT. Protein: CASSLGTQSNTEAFF.

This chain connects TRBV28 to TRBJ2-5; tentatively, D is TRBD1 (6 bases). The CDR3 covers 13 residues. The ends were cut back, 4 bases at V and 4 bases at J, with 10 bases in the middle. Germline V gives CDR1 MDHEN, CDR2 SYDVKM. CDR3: CASSSQGLETQYF. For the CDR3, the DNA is TGTGCCAGCAGTTCCCAGGGGTTAGAGACCCAGTACTTC.

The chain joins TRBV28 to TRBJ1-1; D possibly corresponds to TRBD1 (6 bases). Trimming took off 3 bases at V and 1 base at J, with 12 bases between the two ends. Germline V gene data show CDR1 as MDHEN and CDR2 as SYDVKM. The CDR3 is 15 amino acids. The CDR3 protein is CASSLGGARNTEAFF. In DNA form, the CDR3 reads TGTGCCAGCAGTTTGGGGGGGGCCCGGAACACTGAAGCTTTCTTT.

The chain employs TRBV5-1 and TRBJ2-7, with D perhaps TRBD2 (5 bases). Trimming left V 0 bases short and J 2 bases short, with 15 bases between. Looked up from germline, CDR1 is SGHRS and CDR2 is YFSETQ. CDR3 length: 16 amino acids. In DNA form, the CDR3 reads TGCGCCAGCAGCTTGGGGAGGTCCACAAATACCTACGAGCAGTACTTC. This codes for CASSLGRSTNTYEQYF.

DNA for the CDR3: TGTGCCAGTAGTATAGATAGTCGGAGGGCTGGCTACACCTTC. Translating gives CASSIDSRRAGYTF. The J gene is TRBJ1-2, the V gene TRBV19; no clear D gene. CDR3 length: 14 residues. CDR1 and CDR2 from the germline V gene are LNHDA and SQIVND (reference sequence). V was shortened by 0 bases and J by 7 bases, with 12 bases between the two germline ends. Full variable domain (remainder filled in from reference TRBV19 and TRBJ1-2): DGGITQSPKYLFRKEGQNVTLSCEQNLNHDAMYWYRQDPGQGLRLIYYSQIVNDFQKGDIAEGYSVSREKKESFPLTVTSAQKNPTAFYLCASSIDSRRAGYTFGSGTRLTVV.

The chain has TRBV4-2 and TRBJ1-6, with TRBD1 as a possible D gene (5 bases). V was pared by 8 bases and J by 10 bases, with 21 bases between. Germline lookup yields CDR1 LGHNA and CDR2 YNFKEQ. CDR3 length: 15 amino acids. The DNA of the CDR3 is TGTGCCAGCGCGTCGGACCCGCAGGGAAGGTCACCCCTCCACTTT. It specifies CASASDPQGRSPLHF.